This TCR beta chain originates from a study of shared clonotypes between healthy human individuals. Note on this clone: Its antigen is unknown.

The study ran the assay at deep level. Original methodology: Junction-only sequences without quality scores came from ImmunoSEQ, so filtering differed. The table came from immunoSEQ multiplex PCR; TCRdb's copy has only in-frame clones and leaves some out. The D gene and trimming were derived from the DNA, and the V and J assignments and clone size from that table. The sample yields about 2 million clones, over 85% seen once. General study points: The four-donor shared clonotypes exceeded non-shared clonotypes in generation probability, with non-shared ones scoring lower. Naive subsets, compared against memory subsets, generally had larger estimated richness values.

This CDR3 has 15 residues. V dropped 0 bases and J dropped 5; count of bases not matched to a gene: 6. The V gene's germline CDR1 is MGHRA and CDR2 YSYEKL. The V call is TRBV4-1, the J call TRBJ2-5, with 7 bases fitting TRBD2. Sequencing was performed on naive CD4+ T cells sorted from blood. This sample's subset: CD45RA+ positively selected. The receptor comes from a young man in good health. The CDR3 protein is CASSQDRLARETQYF. CDR3 bases: TGCGCCAGCAGCCAAGATAGACTAGCTAGGGAGACCCAGTACTTC.